This T cell receptor (beta chain) stems from a study of blood T cell repertoires in COVID-19. Clones were read by immunoSEQ multiplex PCR, and TCRdb kept only the in-frame ones, dropping some. The data hold approximately 38,000 clones, with approximately 86% observed a single time. CDR3 length equals 16 residues. Germline assignment: CDR1 ENHRY and CDR2 SYGVKD. After removal of 4 bases from V and 2 bases from J, the junction contained 5 bases not matched to a gene. The chain employs TRBV10-3 and TRBJ2-3; TRBD2 matches at 11 bases. Sequenced input: peripheral blood. This TCR derives from a woman in her 70s with active COVID-19. The CDR3 DNA sequence: TGTGCCATCAGTGGGGCTAGCGGGGGGTACACAGATACGCAGTATTTT. It yields the protein CAISGASGGYTDTQYF.